A single sample gave rise to the 32 T cell receptor beta chains below, sequenced in a study of cytomegalovirus exposure and HLA in healthy donors. The PCR contained 60 Vbeta and 13 Jbeta primers. Some clones are missing from TCRdb's copy, which holds only in-frame ones; the method was immunoSEQ multiplex PCR. Here the sample spans fewer than 200,000 clones, approximately 78% being singletons. Sequenced material: PBMCs. The receptors were gathered from a woman aged 18-30 years in good health and CMV-seronegative.

V gene TRBV28 combines with J gene TRBJ1-2, with TRBD1 identical over 9 bases. The germline V gene has CDR1 MDHEN and CDR2 SYDVKM. Trimming took 4 bases from V and 0 from J; bases not matched to a gene: 3. This CDR3 has 15 amino acids. CDR3: CASSYNRGPNYGYTF. Here the CDR3 DNA reads TGTGCCAGCAGTTATAACAGGGGGCCTAACTATGGCTACACCTTC.

V gene TRBV2 combines with J gene TRBJ1-2; TRBD1 matches 10 bases. In germline, CDR1 is SNHLY, CDR2 FYNNEI. With V trimmed by 7 bases and J by 7 bases, 6 bases remained unmatched. The CDR3 is made up of 13 amino acids. CDR3 nucleotides: TGTGCCAGCACCCCCGGACAGGGGGTTGGCTACACCTTC. Encoded protein: CASTPGQGVGYTF.

The chain recombines TRBV12-5 with TRBJ2-2; TRBD2 matches 11 bases. With V trimmed by 5 bases and J by 5 bases, 7 bases remained unmatched. The CDR3 consists of 16 residues. CDR1 and CDR2 from the germline V gene are LGHNT and FRNRAP. The CDR3 reads CASGDSGRAWTGELFF. As DNA, the CDR3 is TGTGCTAGTGGTGATAGCGGGAGGGCCTGGACCGGGGAGCTGTTTTTT.

J is TRBJ1-2 and V is TRBV29-1, with 12 bases fitting TRBD1. Germline V gives CDR1 SQVTM, CDR2 ANQGSEA. CDR3 length equals 14 residues. Germline trimming cut 7 bases from V and 5 bases from J; bases unmatched to any gene: 8. CDR3 residues: CSAVGQGARYGYTF. CDR3 coding DNA: TGCAGCGCCGTGGGACAGGGGGCGAGGTATGGCTACACCTTC.

The chain employs TRBV11-2 and TRBJ2-3; TRBD2 matches at 9 bases. The ends lost 8 bases at V and 2 bases at J; junction bases unmatched: 8. Germline V lookup: CDR1 SGHAT, CDR2 FQNNGV. CDR3 length: 15 amino acids. In nucleotides, the CDR3 is TGTGCCAGCGCTCCCATAGCGGGGGTCACAGATACGCAGTATTTT. Residues: CASAPIAGVTDTQYF.

The chain couples TRBV27 to TRBJ2-7; 11 nucleotides line up with TRBD2. The germline V gene has CDR1 MNHEY and CDR2 SMNVEV (reference sequence). The CDR3 consists of 16 residues. The V gene end was trimmed by 5 bases and the J gene end by 6 bases; junction bases not matched to a gene: 12. This CDR3 is CASSTYLAGGPTEQYF. In nucleotides, the CDR3 is TGTGCCAGCAGTACCTACCTAGCGGGAGGTCCTACCGAGCAGTACTTC.

V usage is TRBV9 and J usage is TRBJ2-7, with 7 bases that match TRBD2. V gave up 1 base and J gave up 2 bases; unmatched junction bases: 3. Germline CDR1 and CDR2: SGDLS and YYNGEE. The CDR3 runs to 14 residues. CDR3 sequence reads: CASSVLAETYEQYF. The CDR3 DNA follows: TGTGCCAGCAGCGTACTAGCGGAGACCTACGAGCAGTACTTC.

This chain links TRBV7-2 with TRBJ2-2, with a weak D call TRBD1 (5 bases). Germline V gene lookup returns CDR1 SGHTA and CDR2 FQGNSA. The CDR3 is made up of 16 amino acids. The V gene lost 1 base and the J gene lost 0 bases, with 9 bases spanning the gap. This chain's CDR3 is CASSLVQASNTGELFF. In nucleotides, the CDR3 is TGTGCCAGCAGCTTAGTACAGGCTTCGAACACCGGGGAGCTGTTTTTT.

V gene TRBV11-3 combines with J gene TRBJ2-7, with 8 positions matching TRBD1. This CDR3 spans 15 amino acids. J lost 2 bases, V lost 5 bases, and 8 bases had no gene match. Germline V gives CDR1 SGHNT, CDR2 YENEEA. The CDR3 reads CASSRGTGPTYEQYF. The CDR3 DNA sequence: TGTGCCAGCAGCCGTGGGACAGGACCAACCTACGAGCAGTACTTC.

About this clone itself: At one end, the junction sequence differs from germline, possibly due to a read error. The chain has TRBV7-9 and TRBJ2-5, with D unresolved. The CDR3 has 12 amino acids. Germline V lookup: CDR1 SEHNR, CDR2 FQNEAQ (reference sequence). CDR3 nucleotides: TGTGCCGGCAGACGGTACCAAGAGACCCAGTACTTC. It specifies CAGRRYQETQYF.

The V call is TRBV7-9, the J call TRBJ1-5; TRBD1 is a possible D gene (6 bases). V was shortened by 1 base and J by 10 bases, with 17 bases between the two germline ends. CDR1 SEHNR and CDR2 FQNEAQ come from the germline V gene (reference sequence). The CDR3 has 15 residues. The CDR3 protein is CASSLGGQGDRPQHF. DNA of the CDR3: TGTGCCAGCAGCTTAGGGGGACAAGGCGACAGACCCCAGCATTTT.

The chain is built from TRBV28 and TRBJ2-3, with 7 bases identical to TRBD1. This CDR3 region has 14 residues. CDR1 and CDR2 from the germline V gene are MDHEN and SYDVKM. Trimming at V came to 5 bases and at J to 6 bases, leaving 8 bases not matched to a gene. The CDR3 sequence: CASSQTGLDDTQYF. Here the CDR3 DNA reads TGTGCCAGCAGTCAGACAGGGTTAGACGATACGCAGTATTTT.

This rearrangement joins TRBV18 to TRBJ2-7; D not resolved. The CDR3 is 17 amino acids. Germline CDR1 KGHSH, CDR2 LQKENI. V was pared by 3 bases and J by 2 bases, with 20 bases between. CDR3 bases: TGTGCCAGCTCACCGCGGAGTCGACCGCTCCTTACCTACGAGCAGTACGTC. Translation gives CASSPRSRPLLTYEQYV.

The V call is TRBV23-1, the J call TRBJ1-1, with D perhaps TRBD1 (6 bases). TRBV23-1 is assigned to the ORF class and has an uncertain function. The CDR3 contains 15 residues. Trimming took off 9 bases at V and 3 bases at J, with 20 bases between the two ends. CDR3 bases: TGCGCCAGTCCCCGGGGGGGGCGGGGGGACACTGAAGCTTTCTTT. Translating gives CASPRGGRGDTEAFF.

This sequence joins TRBV11-2 and TRBJ2-1; 11 positions match TRBD2. The length of the CDR3 is 16 residues. V lost 1 base to trimming and J lost 6 bases; unmatched junction nucleotides: 5. From germline, CDR1 is SGHAT and CDR2 FQNNGV. CDR3 sequence: CASSLGNSGRANEQFF. As DNA, the CDR3 is TGTGCCAGCAGCTTAGGAAATAGCGGGAGGGCCAATGAGCAGTTCTTC.

The J gene is TRBJ2-7, the V gene TRBV6-5, with a possible D match to TRBD2 (5 bases). This CDR3 has 14 amino acids. The germline CDR1 and CDR2 sequences are MNHEY and SVGAGI. Deletions cut 2 bases from V and 0 bases from J, with 8 bases between. CDR3 protein: CASSYGGASYEQYF. CDR3 nucleotide sequence: TGTGCCAGCAGTTACGGAGGCGCCTCCTACGAGCAGTACTTC.

The gene calls are TRBV6-5 and TRBJ2-5; D is possibly TRBD1 (5 bases). Germline loops: CDR1 MNHEY, CDR2 SVGAGI. V dropped 4 bases and J dropped 0 bases, with 6 bases sitting between them. The CDR3 contains 13 residues. CDR3 sequence (DNA): TGTGCCAGCAGTTCAGGGCACCAAGAGACCCAGTACTTC. Residues: CASSSGHQETQYF.

The rearrangement joins TRBV6-5 to TRBJ1-1; 12 nucleotides match TRBD1. J was trimmed by 6 bases and V by 4 bases; bases with no gene match: 3. The length of the CDR3 is 14 residues. Germline CDR1 and CDR2: MNHEY and SVGAGI. The CDR3 bases are TGTGCCAGCAGTTGGGGACAGGGGGCCGCTGAAGCTTTCTTT. The encoded protein is CASSWGQGAAEAFF.

The chain employs TRBV28 and TRBJ2-7; D possibly corresponds to TRBD2 (5 bases). Trimming shortened V by 6 bases and J by 0 bases, and 12 bases separated the two germline ends. The CDR3 is made up of 14 amino acids. Germline loops: CDR1 MDHEN, CDR2 SYDVKM. CDR3 coding DNA: TGTGCCAGCAGGAGGAGTACTAGCTCCTACGAGCAGTACTTC. Protein product: CASRRSTSSYEQYF.

The chain couples TRBV28 to TRBJ2-7, with a tentative D call TRBD1 (5 bases). In germline, CDR1 is MDHEN, CDR2 SYDVKM. V shed 6 bases and J shed 2 bases, with 8 bases lying between them. This CDR3 has 12 amino acids. The CDR3 sequence is CASRAGPYEQYF. In DNA form, the CDR3 reads TGTGCCAGCAGGGCAGGGCCCTACGAGCAGTACTTC.

The chain combines TRBV21-1 with TRBJ1-6; TRBD1 is the table's D call, not checked against the DNA. TRBV21-1 is given as a pseudogene. The CDR3 is 14 amino acids. The CDR3 loop is CASRKQGPDSPLHF. CDR3 in DNA: TGTGCCAGCCGAAAGCAGGGTCCCGATTCACCCCTCCACTTT.

In its sample, this clone was seen once. This chain links TRBV15 with TRBJ2-3, with 8 bases aligning to TRBD1. The V and J ends lost 3 bases and 10 bases, in that order; junction bases with no gene match: 12. The V gene's germline CDR1 is LNHNV and CDR2 YYDKDF (reference sequence). The CDR3 totals 15 residues. CDR3 DNA: TGTGCCACCAGCAGGGGGACAGGTCCCCTGGCGGCGCAGTATTTT. Protein: CATSRGTGPLAAQYF.

This clone was detected a few times. The gene calls are TRBV4-3 and TRBJ2-1, with TRBD1 as a possible D gene (5 bases). This CDR3 is 15 amino acids long. Per germline, CDR1 LGHNA and CDR2 YSLEER. Deletions cut 2 bases from V and 0 bases from J, with 8 bases between. In DNA form, the CDR3 reads TGCGCCAGCAGCCAACAGGGAAGCTCCTACAATGAGCAGTTCTTC. Its protein is CASSQQGSSYNEQFF.

The chain links TRBV10-1 to TRBJ2-2; tentative D call: TRBD1 (6 bases). The germline V gene encodes CDR1 WNHNN and CDR2 SYGVQD (reference sequence). The CDR3 is made up of 15 amino acids. V dropped 0 bases and J dropped 7 bases, with 12 bases sitting between them. CDR3 in amino acids: CASSESTGSIGELFF. CDR3 sequence (DNA): TGCGCCAGCAGTGAGTCTACAGGGAGCATCGGGGAGCTGTTTTTT.

The chain uses TRBV29-1 and TRBJ2-7; 9 bases align to TRBD1. The CDR3 extends over 13 amino acids. Germline CDR1 reads SQVTM; CDR2 reads ANQGSEA. Germline trimming cut 7 bases from V and 6 bases from J; bases unmatched to any gene: 10. The CDR3 reads CSGTMGQGSEQYF. CDR3 nucleotide sequence: TGCAGCGGAACCATGGGACAGGGATCCGAGCAGTACTTC.

The V call is TRBV28, the J call TRBJ2-7, with 14 bases aligning to TRBD2. Germline V gene lookup returns CDR1 MDHEN and CDR2 SYDVKM. The CDR3 length is 15 residues. The trim removed 7 bases at V and 4 bases at J, leaving 6 bases unmatched. The CDR3 is CASIPGTSGSYEQYF. The CDR3 nucleotides are TGTGCCAGCATTCCCGGGACTAGCGGGAGTTACGAGCAGTACTTC.

The rearrangement links TRBV25-1 to TRBJ2-5; 10 bases match TRBD2. The CDR3 covers 16 residues. The J segment lost 7 bases and the V segment lost 1 base, leaving 9 bases of the junction unmatched. Per the germline V gene, CDR1 is MGHDK and CDR2 is SYGVNS. CDR3 bases: TGTGCCAGCAGTGAATTGGAGCGGGAGGGTCCGGGGACCCAGTACTTC. This sequence encodes CASSELEREGPGTQYF.

The V call is TRBV29-1, the J call TRBJ1-1, with 8 positions matching TRBD1. CDR1 is SQVTM and CDR2 is ANQGSEA in the germline V gene. V lost 0 bases and J lost 4; bases outside the gene matches: 16. The CDR3 length is 18 residues. Here the CDR3 reads CSVEDGQGIVIRRTEAFF. As DNA, the CDR3 is TGCAGCGTTGAAGATGGACAGGGAATTGTAATACGACGCACTGAAGCTTTCTTT.

This clone was seen once. This chain joins TRBV7-9 and TRBJ2-3; the match to TRBD2 covers 8 bases. This CDR3 has 19 residues. The V and J ends lost 5 bases and 7 bases, in that order; junction bases with no gene match: 23. Germline-derived CDR1 and CDR2 are SEHNR and FQNEAQ (reference sequence). CDR3 sequence (DNA): TGTGCCAGCAGCATTCCGGGGTGGCTAGCGGGCCCGGATGGGAATACGCAGTATTTT. Its translation is CASSIPGWLAGPDGNTQYF.

A few counts support this clone. The conserved closing phenylalanine or tryptophan is absent in this CDR3, likely reflecting a read error. Because the CDR3's place on the DNA is in doubt, the DNA is left out and the CDR3 is given as listed by TCRdb. CDR3 amino acids: CASRNSGRVFSY. The chain carries TRBV2 and TRBJ2-7; the table's D gene call, TRBD2, was not cross checked with the DNA. The CDR3 is made up of 12 amino acids, end residues included. CDR1 and CDR2 (germline): SNHLY, FYNNEI.

CDR3 amino acids: CASSAAGSGISEQYF. The CDR3 nucleotides are TGTGCCAGCAGCGCGGCGGGTAGCGGGATCAGCGAGCAGTACTTC. The chain links TRBV6-5 to TRBJ2-7, with 8 bases aligning to TRBD2. Trimming cost V 6 bases and J 6 bases; bases outside gene matches: 13. CDR1 MNHEY and CDR2 SVGAGI come from the germline V gene. The CDR3 sequence is 15 residues long.

This clone was seen a few times. The chain joins TRBV19 to TRBJ2-1; 8 bases match TRBD1. V shed 0 bases and J 1 base; nucleotides not matched to a gene: 5. Germline CDR1 reads LNHDA; CDR2 reads SQIVND (reference sequence). CDR3 length equals 17 residues. The CDR3 reads CASSIDRGTGSYNEQFF. The DNA for the CDR3 is TGTGCCAGTAGTATAGATCGCGGGACAGGTTCCTACAATGAGCAGTTCTTC.